This T cell receptor beta chain was found in a study of blood T cell repertoires in COVID-19. V gave up 6 bases and J gave up 2 bases; unmatched junction bases: 13. The germline V gene encodes CDR1 LNHDA and CDR2 SQIVND (reference sequence). This CDR3 has 16 residues. Some clones are missing from TCRdb's copy, which holds only in-frame ones; the method was immunoSEQ multiplex PCR. This sample has under 200,000 clones; roughly 88% occur once, and the top ten carry around 6%. The source is a man aged 40-50 years with acute COVID-19. The chain has TRBV19 and TRBJ2-7, with 7 bases identical to TRBD2. Material: PBMCs or T cells enriched from blood (not recorded which). The CDR3: CASSTPITSATYEQYF. CDR3 coding DNA: TGTGCCAGTAGCACGCCAATTACTAGCGCGACCTACGAGCAGTACTTC.